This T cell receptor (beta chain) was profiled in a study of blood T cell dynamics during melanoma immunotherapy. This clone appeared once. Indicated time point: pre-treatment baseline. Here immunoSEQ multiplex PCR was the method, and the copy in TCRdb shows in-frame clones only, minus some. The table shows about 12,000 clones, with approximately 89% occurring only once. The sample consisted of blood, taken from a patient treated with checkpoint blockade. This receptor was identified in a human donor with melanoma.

CDR3 region: CASSLSYSQDNEQFF. CDR3 coding DNA: TGTGCCAGCAGCTTATCCTACTCGCAGGACAATGAGCAGTTCTTC. This rearrangement joins TRBV11-3 to TRBJ2-1; D is unresolved. V gave up 2 bases and J gave up 5 bases, with 13 bases separating them. The CDR3 spans 15 residues. The germline V gene encodes CDR1 SGHNT and CDR2 YENEEA.